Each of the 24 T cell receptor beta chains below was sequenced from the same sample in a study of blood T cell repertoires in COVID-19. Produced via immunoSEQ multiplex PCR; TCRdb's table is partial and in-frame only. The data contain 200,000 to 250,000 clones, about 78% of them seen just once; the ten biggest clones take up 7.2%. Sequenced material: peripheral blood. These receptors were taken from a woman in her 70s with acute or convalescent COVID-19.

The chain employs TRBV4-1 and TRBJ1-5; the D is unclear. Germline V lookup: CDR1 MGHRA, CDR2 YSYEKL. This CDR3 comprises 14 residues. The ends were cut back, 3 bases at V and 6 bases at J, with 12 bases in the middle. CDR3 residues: CASSQPNSGQPQHF. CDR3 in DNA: TGCGCCAGCAGCCAGCCCAACTCGGGTCAGCCCCAGCATTTT.

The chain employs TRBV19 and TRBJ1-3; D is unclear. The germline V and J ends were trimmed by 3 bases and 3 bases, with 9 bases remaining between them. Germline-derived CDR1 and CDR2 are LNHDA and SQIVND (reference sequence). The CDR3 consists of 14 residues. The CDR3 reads CASSILGSGNTIYF. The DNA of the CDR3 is TGTGCCAGTAGTATTCTAGGGAGTGGAAACACCATATATTTT. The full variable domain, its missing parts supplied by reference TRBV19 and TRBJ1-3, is DGGITQSPKYLFRKEGQNVTLSCEQNLNHDAMYWYRQDPGQGLRLIYYSQIVNDFQKGDIAEGYSVSREKKESFPLTVTSAQKNPTAFYLCASSILGSGNTIYFGEGSWLTVV.

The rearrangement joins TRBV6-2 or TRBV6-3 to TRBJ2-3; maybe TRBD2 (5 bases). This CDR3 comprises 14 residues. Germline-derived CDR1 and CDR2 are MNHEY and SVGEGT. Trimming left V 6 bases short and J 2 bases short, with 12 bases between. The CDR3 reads CASSRSGNTDTQYF. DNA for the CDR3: TGTGCCAGCAGCCGATCGGGGAACACAGATACGCAGTATTTT.

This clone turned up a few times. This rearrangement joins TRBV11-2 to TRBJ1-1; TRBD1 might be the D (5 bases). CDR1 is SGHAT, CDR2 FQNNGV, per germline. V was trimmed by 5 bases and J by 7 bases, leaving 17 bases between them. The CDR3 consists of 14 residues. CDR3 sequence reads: CASSRGRAPNEAFF. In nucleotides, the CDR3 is TGTGCCAGCAGCCGGGGGAGGGCGCCTAATGAAGCTTTCTTT. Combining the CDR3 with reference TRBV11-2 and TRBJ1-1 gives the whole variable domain EAGVAQSPRYKIIEKRQSVAFWCNPISGHATLYWYQQILGQGPKLLIQFQNNGVVDDSQLPKDRFSAERLKGVDSTLKIQPAKLEDSAVYLCASSRGRAPNEAFFGQGTRLTVV.

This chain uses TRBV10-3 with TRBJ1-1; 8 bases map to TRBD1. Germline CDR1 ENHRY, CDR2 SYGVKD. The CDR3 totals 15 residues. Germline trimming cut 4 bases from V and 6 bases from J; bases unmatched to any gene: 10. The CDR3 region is CAISGRTGRVSEAFF. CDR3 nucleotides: TGTGCCATCAGTGGAAGGACAGGGAGGGTTTCTGAAGCTTTCTTT.

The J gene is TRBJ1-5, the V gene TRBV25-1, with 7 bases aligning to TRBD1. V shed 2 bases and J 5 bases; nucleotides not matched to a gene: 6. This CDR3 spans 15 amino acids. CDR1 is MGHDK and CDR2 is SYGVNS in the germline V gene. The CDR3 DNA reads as TGTGCCAGCAGTGAAGCCAGGGGGATTCATCAGCCCCAGCATTTT. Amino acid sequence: CASSEARGIHQPQHF.

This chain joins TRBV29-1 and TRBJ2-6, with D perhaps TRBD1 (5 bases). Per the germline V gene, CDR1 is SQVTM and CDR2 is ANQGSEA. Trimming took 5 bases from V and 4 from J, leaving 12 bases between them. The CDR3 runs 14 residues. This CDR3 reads CSVRGAAGANVLTF. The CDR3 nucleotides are TGCAGCGTTCGTGGGGCGGCCGGGGCCAACGTCCTGACTTTC. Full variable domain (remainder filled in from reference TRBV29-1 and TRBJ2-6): SAVISQKPSRDICQRGTSLTIQCQVDSQVTMMFWYRQQPGQSLTLIATANQGSEATYESGFVIDKFPISRPNLTFSTLTVSNMSPEDSSIYLCSVRGAAGANVLTFGAGSRLTVL.

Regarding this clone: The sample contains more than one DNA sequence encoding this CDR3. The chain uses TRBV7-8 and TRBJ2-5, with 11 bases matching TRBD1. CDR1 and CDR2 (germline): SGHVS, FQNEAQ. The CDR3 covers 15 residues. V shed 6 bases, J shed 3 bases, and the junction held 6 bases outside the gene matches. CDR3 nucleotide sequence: TGTGCCAGCAGTCCGTCGGGACAGGGGGAAGAGACCCAGTACTTC. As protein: CASSPSGQGEETQYF. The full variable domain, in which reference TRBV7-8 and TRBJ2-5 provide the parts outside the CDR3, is GAGVSQSPRYKVAKRGQDVALRCDPISGHVSLFWYQQALGQGPEFLTYFQNEAQLDKSGLPSDRFFAERPEGSVSTLKIQRTQQEDSAVYLCASSPSGQGEETQYFGPGTRLLVL.

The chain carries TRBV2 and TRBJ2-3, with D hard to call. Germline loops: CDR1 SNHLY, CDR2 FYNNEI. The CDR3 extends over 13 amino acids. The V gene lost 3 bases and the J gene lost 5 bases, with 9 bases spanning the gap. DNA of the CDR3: TGTGCCAGCAGTGAGTGGAGTTTAGATACGCAGTATTTT. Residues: CASSEWSLDTQYF.

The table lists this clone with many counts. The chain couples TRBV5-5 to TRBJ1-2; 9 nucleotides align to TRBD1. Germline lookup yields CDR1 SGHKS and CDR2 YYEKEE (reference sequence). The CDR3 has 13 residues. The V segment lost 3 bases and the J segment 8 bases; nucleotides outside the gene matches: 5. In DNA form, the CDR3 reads TGTGCCAGCAGCTCCAGGACAGGGGAAGGCTACACCTTC. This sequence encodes CASSSRTGEGYTF.

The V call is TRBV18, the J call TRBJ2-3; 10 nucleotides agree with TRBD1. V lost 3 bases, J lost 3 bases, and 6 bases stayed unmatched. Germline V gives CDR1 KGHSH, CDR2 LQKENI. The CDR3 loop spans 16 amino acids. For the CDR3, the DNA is TGTGCCAGCTCACCGGGACAGGGGTCCCTTACAGATACGCAGTATTTT. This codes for CASSPGQGSLTDTQYF.

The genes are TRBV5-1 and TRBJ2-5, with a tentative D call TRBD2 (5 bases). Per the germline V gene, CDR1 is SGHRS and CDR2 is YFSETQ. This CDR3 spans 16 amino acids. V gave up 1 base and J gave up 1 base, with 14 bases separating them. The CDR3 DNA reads TGCGCCAGCAGCTTGTATGCAGGAGGATTCCAAGAGACCCAGTACTTC. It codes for CASSLYAGGFQETQYF.

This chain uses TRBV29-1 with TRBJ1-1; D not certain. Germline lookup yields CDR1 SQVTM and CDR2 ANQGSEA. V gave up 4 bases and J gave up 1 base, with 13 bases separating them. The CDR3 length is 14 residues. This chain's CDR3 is CSVAPQLANTEAFF. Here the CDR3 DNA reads TGCAGCGTTGCCCCGCAGTTAGCGAACACTGAAGCTTTCTTT.

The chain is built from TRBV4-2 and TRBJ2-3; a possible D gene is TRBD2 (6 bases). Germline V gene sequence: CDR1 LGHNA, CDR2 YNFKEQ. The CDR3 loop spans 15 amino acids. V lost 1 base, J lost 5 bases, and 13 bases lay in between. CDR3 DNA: TGTGCCAGCAGCCAAGGGGCGGGGATTAAAGATACGCAGTATTTT. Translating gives CASSQGAGIKDTQYF.

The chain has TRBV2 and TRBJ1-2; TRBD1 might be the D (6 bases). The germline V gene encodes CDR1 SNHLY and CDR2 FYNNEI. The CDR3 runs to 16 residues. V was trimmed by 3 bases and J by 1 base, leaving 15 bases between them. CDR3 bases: TGTGCCAGCAGTGACCCCCCGACAGGTTTTAACTATGGCTACACCTTC. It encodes CASSDPPTGFNYGYTF.

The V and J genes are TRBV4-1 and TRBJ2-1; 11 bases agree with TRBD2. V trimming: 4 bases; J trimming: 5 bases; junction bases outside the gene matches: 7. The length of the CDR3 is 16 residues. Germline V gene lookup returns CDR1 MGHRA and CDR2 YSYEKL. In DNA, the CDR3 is TGCGCCAGCAGCCGATCCGGGACTAGCGGAGACAATGAGCAGTTCTTC. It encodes CASSRSGTSGDNEQFF.

The CDR3 region is CASSRQGRQPQHF. CDR3 nucleotide sequence: TGTGCCAGTAGTCGACAGGGGAGGCAGCCCCAGCATTTT. The chain employs TRBV19 and TRBJ1-5, with TRBD1 identical over 8 bases. There are 13 residues in the CDR3. From germline, CDR1 is LNHDA and CDR2 SQIVND (reference sequence). The junction had 4 bases not matched to a gene; V was cut back by 5 bases and J by 7 bases.

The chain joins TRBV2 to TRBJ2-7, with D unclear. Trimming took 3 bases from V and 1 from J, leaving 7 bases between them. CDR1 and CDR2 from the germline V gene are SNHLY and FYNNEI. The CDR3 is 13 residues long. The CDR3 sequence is CASSDQDSYEQYV. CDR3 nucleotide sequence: TGTGCCAGCAGTGATCAGGATTCCTACGAGCAGTACGTC.

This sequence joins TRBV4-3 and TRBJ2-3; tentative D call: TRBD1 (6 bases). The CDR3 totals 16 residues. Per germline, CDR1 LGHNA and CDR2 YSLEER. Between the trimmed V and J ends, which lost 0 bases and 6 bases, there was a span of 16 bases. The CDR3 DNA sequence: TGCGCCAGCAGCCAAGAGTACCTACAGGGACGGGATACGCAGTATTTT. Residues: CASSQEYLQGRDTQYF.

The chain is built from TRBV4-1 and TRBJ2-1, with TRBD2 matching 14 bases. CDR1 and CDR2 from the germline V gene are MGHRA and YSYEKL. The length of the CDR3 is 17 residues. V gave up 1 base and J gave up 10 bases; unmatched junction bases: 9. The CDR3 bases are TGCGCCAGCAGCCAAGGCTCGACTAGCGGGGGGGCGTGGGAGCAGTTCTTC. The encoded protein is CASSQGSTSGGAWEQFF.

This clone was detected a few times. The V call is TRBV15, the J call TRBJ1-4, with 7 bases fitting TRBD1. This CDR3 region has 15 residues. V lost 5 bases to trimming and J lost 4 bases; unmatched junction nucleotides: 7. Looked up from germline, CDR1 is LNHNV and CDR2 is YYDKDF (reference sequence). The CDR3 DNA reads TGTGCCACCAGCGAACAACAGGGGATTAATGAAAAACTGTTTTTT. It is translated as CATSEQQGINEKLFF.

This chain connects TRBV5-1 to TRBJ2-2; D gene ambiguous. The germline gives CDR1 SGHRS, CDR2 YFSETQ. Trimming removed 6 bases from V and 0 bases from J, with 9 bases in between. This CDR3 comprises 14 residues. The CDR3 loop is CASKELPNTGELFF. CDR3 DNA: TGCGCCAGCAAAGAACTTCCGAACACCGGGGAGCTGTTTTTT.

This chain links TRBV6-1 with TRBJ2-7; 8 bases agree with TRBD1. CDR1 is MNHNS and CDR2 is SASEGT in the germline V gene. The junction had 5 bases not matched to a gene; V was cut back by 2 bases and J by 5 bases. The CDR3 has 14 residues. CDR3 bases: TGTGCCAGCAGTGAACTTAGACAGGGGAACGAGCAGTACTTC. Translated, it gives CASSELRQGNEQYF.

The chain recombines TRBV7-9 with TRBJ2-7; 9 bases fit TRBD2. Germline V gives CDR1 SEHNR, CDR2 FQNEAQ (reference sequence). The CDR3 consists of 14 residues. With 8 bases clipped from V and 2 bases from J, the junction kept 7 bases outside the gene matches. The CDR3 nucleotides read TGTGCCAGCTTGAAAGGCGGGGGGGCCTACGAGCAGTACTTC. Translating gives CASLKGGGAYEQYF. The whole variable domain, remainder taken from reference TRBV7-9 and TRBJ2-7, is DTGVSQNPRHKITKRGQNVTFRCDPISEHNRLYWYRQTLGQGPEFLTYFQNEAQLEKSRLLSDRFSAERPKGSFSTLEIQRTEQGDSAMYLCASLKGGGAYEQYFGPGTRLTVT.